This entry describes one T cell receptor beta chain. Its antigen is currently unknown. The data stem from a study of CD8 T cell repertoires and HIV-1 epitope variants. Overall study context: Controls were a CMV, EBV and flu peptide pool, Ebola AY9 negative control, and no-peptide well. Tested: three Gag epitope families, Nef HW9 and YT9.

The V gene's germline CDR1 is MGHRA and CDR2 YSYEKL. The length of the CDR3 is 16 residues. Trimming removed 3 bases from V and 4 bases from J, with 18 bases in between. The repertoire was sequenced with immunoSEQ multiplex PCR; TCRdb's copy has only in-frame clones and lacks some. This repertoire shows tens of thousands of clones, approximately 70% found once; its top ten account for around 25%. General study results and limits: Only beta chains were identified, marking proliferation to antigen, not function. The TAALDMSHF plasma variant had no responses, unlike KF9 (roughly 5 clonotypes) and HW9 (one).

This chain uses TRBV4-1 with TRBJ1-2, with a tentative D call TRBD1 (5 bases). This receptor was identified in a male donor with HIV. Sequencing input: uncultured baseline CD8+ T cells from peripheral blood mononuclear cells (PBMCs). The CDR3 sequence is CASSHLLGRDSYGYTF. For the CDR3, the DNA is TGCGCCAGCAGCCACCTTCTCGGACGGGACTCCTATGGCTACACCTTC.